This T cell receptor beta chain originates from a study of T cell changes during pregnancy in multiple sclerosis (dated by TCRdb to the late 2010s). Broadly, across the study: Changes in the T cell repertoire over the course of pregnancy were examined in this study in women with multiple sclerosis.

From a lookup of the germline V gene (reference sequence), CDR1 and CDR2 are MNHNY and SVGAGI. V loses 6 bases, J loses 7 bases, and the germline ends lie 18 bases apart. The CDR3 covers 14 residues, taking in both the cysteine and the phenylalanine. Only CDR3 DNA remains: 42 bases, in frame from the first base. As concerns this clone: The specificity of this receptor is unknown. Within one base of it there is no much larger clone, and no base qualities were kept.

The library was produced with the immunoSEQ multiplex PCR assay. What TCRdb holds here is the immuneACCESS table cut down to in-frame rearrangements. Part of the clones is not present; checked against another copy, under half of the missing clones reflect an unresolved V gene, and the others are unexplained. Across this sample there are fewer than 150,000 clones, with roughly 95% seen only once. The ten biggest clones cover roughly 0.45% of the sample. The rearrangement joined TRBV6-6 to TRBJ1-2; there is no confident call for the D gene. This specimen was peripheral blood, taken after pregnancy. The source is a female donor with multiple sclerosis, enrolled in a pregnancy study. CDR3 loop: CASRPPSGVGGYTF. The nucleotide sequence reads TGTGCCAGCAGGCCACCTTCAGGCGTTGGTGGCTACACCTTC.